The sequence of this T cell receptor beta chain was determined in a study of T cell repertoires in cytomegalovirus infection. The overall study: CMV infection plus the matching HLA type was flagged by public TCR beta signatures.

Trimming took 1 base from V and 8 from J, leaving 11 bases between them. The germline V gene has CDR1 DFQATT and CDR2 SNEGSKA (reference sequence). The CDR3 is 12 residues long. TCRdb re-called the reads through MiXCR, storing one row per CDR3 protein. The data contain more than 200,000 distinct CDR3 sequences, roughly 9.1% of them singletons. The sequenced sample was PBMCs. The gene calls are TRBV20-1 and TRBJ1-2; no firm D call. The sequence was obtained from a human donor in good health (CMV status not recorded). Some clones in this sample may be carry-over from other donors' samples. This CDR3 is CSARAGYGGYTF. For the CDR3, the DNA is TGCAGTGCTAGAGCAGGTTATGGAGGCTACACCTTC.